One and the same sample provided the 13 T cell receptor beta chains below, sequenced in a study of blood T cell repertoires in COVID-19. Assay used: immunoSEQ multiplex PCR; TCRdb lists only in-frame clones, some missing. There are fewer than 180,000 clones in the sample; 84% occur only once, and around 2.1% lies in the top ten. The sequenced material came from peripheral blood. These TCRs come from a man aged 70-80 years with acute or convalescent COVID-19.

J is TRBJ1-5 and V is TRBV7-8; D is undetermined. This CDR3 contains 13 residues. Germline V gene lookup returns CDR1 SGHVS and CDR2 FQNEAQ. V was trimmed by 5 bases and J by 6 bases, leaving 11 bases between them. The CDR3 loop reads CASSPLHSQPQHF. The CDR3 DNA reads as TGTGCCAGCAGCCCTCTTCACAGTCAGCCCCAGCATTTT. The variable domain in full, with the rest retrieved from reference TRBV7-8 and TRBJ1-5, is GAGVSQSPRYKVAKRGQDVALRCDPISGHVSLFWYQQALGQGPEFLTYFQNEAQLDKSGLPSDRFFAERPEGSVSTLKIQRTQQEDSAVYLCASSPLHSQPQHFGDGTRLSIL.

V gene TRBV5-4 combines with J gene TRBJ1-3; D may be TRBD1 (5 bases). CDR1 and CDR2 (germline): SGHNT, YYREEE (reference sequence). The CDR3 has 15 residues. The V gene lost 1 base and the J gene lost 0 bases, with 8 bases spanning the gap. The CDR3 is CASSLRQGSGNTIYF. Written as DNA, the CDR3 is TGTGCCAGCAGCTTGCGGCAGGGCTCTGGAAACACCATATATTTT. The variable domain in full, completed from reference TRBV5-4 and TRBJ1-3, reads ETGVTQSPTHLIKTRGQQVTLRCSSQSGHNTVSWYQQALGQGPQFIFQYYREEENGRGNFPPRFSGLQFPNYSSELNVNALELDDSALYLCASSLRQGSGNTIYFGEGSWLTVV.

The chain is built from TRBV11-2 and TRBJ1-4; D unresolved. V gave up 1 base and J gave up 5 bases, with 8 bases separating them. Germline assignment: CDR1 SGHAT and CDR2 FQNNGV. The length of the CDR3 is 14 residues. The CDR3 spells CASSLVTGNEKLFF. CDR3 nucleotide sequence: TGTGCCAGCAGCTTAGTAACGGGAAATGAAAAACTGTTTTTT.

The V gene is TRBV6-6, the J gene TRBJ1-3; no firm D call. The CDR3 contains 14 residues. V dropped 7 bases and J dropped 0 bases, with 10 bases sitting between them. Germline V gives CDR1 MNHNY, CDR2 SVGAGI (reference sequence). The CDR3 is CASTYQVSGNTIYF. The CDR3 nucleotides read TGTGCCAGCACCTACCAAGTCTCTGGAAACACCATATATTTT.

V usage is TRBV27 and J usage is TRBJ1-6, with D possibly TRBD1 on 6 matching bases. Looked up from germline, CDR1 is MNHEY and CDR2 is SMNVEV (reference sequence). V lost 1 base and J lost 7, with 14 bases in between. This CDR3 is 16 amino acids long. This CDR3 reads CASSLLGQGRNSPLHF. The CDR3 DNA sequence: TGTGCCAGCAGTTTATTGGGGCAGGGGCGCAATTCACCCCTCCACTTT.

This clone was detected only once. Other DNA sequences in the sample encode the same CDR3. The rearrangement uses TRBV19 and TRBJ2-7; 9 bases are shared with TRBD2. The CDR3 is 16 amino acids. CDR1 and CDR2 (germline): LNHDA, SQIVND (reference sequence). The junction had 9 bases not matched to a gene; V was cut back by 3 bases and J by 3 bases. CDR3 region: CASSIRETSGDYEQYF. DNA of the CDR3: TGTGCCAGTAGTATTAGAGAGACTAGCGGCGACTACGAGCAGTACTTC.

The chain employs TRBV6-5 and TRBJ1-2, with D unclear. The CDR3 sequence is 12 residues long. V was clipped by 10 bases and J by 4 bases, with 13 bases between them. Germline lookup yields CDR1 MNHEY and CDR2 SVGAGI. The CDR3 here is CATRAGVYGYTF. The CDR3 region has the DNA TGTGCCACCCGGGCCGGGGTCTATGGCTACACCTTC.

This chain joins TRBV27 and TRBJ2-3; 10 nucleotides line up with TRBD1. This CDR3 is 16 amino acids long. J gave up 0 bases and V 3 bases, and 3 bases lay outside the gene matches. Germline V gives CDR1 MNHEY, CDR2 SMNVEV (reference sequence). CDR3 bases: TGTGCCAGCAGTTTCTCGGACAGGGGGAGCACAGATACGCAGTATTTT. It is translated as CASSFSDRGSTDTQYF.

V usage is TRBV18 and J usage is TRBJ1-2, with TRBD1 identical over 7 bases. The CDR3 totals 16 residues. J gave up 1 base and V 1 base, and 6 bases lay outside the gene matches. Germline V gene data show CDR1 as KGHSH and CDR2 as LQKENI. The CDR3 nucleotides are TGTGCCAGCTCACCACAACAGGGGACTCATAACTATGGCTACACCTTC. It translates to CASSPQQGTHNYGYTF.

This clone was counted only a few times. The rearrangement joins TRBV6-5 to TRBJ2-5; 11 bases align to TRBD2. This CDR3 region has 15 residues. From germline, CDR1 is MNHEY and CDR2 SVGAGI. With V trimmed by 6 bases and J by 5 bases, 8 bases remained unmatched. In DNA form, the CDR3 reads TGTGCCAGCAGCGCACTAGCGGGGGTGGGGGAGACCCAGTACTTC. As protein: CASSALAGVGETQYF.

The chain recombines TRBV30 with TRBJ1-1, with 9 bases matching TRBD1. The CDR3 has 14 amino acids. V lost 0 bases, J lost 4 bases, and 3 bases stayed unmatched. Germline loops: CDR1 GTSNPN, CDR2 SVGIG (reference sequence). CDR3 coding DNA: TGTGCCTGGAGTGTCGGACAGGGGACCACTGAAGCTTTCTTT. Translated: CAWSVGQGTTEAFF.

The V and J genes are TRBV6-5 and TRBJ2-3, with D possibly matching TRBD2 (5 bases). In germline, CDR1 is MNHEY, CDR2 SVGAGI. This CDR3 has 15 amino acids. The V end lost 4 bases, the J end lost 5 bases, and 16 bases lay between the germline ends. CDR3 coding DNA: TGTGCCAGCAGTTTTGAGTCGGGGTTAGTAGATACGCAGTATTTT. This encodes CASSFESGLVDTQYF.

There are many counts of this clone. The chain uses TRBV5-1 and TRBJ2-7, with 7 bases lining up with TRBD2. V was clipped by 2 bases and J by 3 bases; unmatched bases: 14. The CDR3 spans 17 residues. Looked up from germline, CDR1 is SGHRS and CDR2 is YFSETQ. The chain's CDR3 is CASSLRTGGLSLYEQYF. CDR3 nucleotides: TGCGCCAGCAGCTTACGGACGGGGGGACTATCCCTCTACGAGCAGTACTTC.